The T cell receptor beta chain under discussion was sequenced for a study of T cells in Graves' hyperthyroidism and ophthalmopathy. Patients aged 18 to 65 had newly diagnosed hyperthyroidism of under 2 months' duration. An approximately 9.8 ml volume of fresh peripheral blood provided the PBMCs. Authors of the study amplified TCR beta CDR3 regions from RNA transcripts. A set of HTBI primers served as the primers for a first-round RT-PCR of the TCR CDR3. TCRdb ran MiXCR on the multiplex PCR reads and lists one entry per CDR3 protein. The sample lists under 800,000 distinct CDR3 sequences, approximately 15% occurring once. Findings and caveats of the study: Blood held most thyroid clonotypes expanded above 0.001 frequency.

This clonotype has a handful of counts. Its antigen is unknown. Germline V gene sequence: CDR1 MGHRA, CDR2 YSYEKL. V lost 2 bases, J lost 10 bases, and 12 bases lay in between. This CDR3 region has 13 residues. The clonotype was recovered from a woman under 30 with Graves' hyperthyroidism. V gene TRBV4-1 combines with J gene TRBJ2-1, with D perhaps being TRBD1 or TRBD2 (5 bases each). Sample: blood. As DNA, the CDR3 is TGCGCCAGCAGCCAATCCTGGGGCGGGGAGCAGTTCTTC. It specifies CASSQSWGGEQFF.